This TCR beta chain comes out of a study of CD8 T cells in ankylosing spondylitis. For this clonotype: Its specificity is not known.

Study findings and constraints: Disease-linked clones reportedly showed significant enrichment in matched ankylosing spondylitis synovial fluid. Seemingly characteristic of ankylosing spondylitis blood was a TCR beta motif consisting of about 8 highly homologous variants.

Making use of molecular barcodes, quantitative 5'-RACE generated TCR beta libraries. TCRdb re-called the 5' RACE reads with MiXCR, one entry per CDR3 protein. The sample holds 200,000 or so distinct CDR3 sequences, around 13% seen once. The TCR comes from a female donor with ankylosing spondylitis or in good health (not recorded which). The source material was blood, either unsorted or a sorted T cell fraction (not recorded which).

The CDR3: CASSLAIGYTF. CDR3 DNA sequence: TGTGCCAGCAGCTTAGCGATTGGCTACACCTTC. The chain links TRBV7-8 to TRBJ1-2; D ambiguous. V lost 0 bases and J 7 bases, leaving 3 bases between the germline ends. This CDR3 is built from 11 residues. Germline assignment: CDR1 SGHVS and CDR2 FQNEAQ.